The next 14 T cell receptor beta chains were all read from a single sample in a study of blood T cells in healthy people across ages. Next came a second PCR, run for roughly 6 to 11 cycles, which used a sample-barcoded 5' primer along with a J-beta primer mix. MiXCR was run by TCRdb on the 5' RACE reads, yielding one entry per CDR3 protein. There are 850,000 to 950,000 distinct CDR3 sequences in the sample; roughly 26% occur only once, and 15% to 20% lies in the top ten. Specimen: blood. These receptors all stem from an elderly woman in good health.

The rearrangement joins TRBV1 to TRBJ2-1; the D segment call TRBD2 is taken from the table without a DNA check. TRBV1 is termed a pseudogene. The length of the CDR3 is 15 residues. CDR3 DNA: TGCACCAGCAGCCAACCGGGACTAGCGATTAATGAGCAGTTCTTC. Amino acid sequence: CTSSQPGLAINEQFF.

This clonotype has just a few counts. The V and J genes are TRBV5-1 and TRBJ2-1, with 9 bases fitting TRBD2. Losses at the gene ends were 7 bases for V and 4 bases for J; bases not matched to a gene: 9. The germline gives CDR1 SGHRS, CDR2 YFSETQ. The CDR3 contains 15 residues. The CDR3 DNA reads TGCGCCAGCGGGTATAGCGGGGGCTCTTACAATGAGCAGTTCTTC. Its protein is CASGYSGGSYNEQFF.

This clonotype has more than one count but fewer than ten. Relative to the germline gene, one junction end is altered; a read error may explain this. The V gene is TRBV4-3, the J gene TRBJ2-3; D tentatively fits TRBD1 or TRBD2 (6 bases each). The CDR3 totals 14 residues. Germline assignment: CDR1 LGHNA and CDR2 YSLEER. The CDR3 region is CASSQDGGTDTRYF. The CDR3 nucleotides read TGCGCCAGCAGCCAAGACGGGGGCACAGATACGCGGTATTTT.

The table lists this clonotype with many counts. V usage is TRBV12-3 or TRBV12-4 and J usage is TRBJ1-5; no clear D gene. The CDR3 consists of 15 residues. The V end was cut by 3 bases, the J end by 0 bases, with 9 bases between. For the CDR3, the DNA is TGTGCCAGCAGTTTGCAGATAAATAGCAATCAGCCCCAGCATTTT. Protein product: CASSLQINSNQPQHF.

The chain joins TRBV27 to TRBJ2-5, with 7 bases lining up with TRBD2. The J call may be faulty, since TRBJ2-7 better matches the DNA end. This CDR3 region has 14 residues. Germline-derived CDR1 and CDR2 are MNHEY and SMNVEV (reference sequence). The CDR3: CASSSGGGPYEQYF. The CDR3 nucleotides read TGTGCCAGCAGTTCCGGGGGAGGGCCGTACGAGCAGTACTTC.

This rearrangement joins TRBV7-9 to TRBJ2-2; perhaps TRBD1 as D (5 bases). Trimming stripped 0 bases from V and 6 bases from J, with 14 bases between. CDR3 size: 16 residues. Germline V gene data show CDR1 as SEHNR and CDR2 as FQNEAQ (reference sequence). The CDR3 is CASSLASTTGAGELFF. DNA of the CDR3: TGTGCCAGCAGCTTAGCGTCGACAACAGGTGCCGGGGAGCTGTTTTTT.

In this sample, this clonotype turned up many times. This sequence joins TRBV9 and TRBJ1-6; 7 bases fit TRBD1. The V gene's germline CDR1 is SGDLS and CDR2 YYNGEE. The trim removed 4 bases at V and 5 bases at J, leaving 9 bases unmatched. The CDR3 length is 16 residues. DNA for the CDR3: TGTGCCAGCAGCCGATGGGCAGGACAGGATAATTCACCCCTCCACTTT. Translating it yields CASSRWAGQDNSPLHF.

DNA of the CDR3: TGTGCCAGCAGTTTAGCCTTTCCGGGAAGAGCCTACGAGCAGTACTTC. Encoded protein: CASSLAFPGRAYEQYF. The V and J genes are TRBV12-3 or TRBV12-4 and TRBJ2-7; D is perhaps TRBD2 (5 bases). The CDR3 has 16 amino acids. Trimming pared 0 bases from V and 2 bases from J, leaving 14 bases between.

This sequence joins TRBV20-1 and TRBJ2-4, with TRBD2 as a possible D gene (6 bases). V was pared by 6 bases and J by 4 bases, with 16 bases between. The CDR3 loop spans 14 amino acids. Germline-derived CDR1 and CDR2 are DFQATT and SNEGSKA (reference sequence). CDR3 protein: CSAAPGAGKNIQYF. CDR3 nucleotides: TGCAGTGCCGCTCCCGGGGCGGGAAAAAACATTCAGTACTTC.

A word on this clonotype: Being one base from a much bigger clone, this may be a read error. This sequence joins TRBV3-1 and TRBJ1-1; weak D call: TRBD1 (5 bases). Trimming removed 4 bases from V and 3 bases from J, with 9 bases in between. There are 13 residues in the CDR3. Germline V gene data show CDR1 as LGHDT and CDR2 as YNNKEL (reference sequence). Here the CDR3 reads CASSRGEDTEAFF. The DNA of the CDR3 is TGTGCCAGCAGCCGAGGGGAGGACACTGAAGCTTTCTTT.

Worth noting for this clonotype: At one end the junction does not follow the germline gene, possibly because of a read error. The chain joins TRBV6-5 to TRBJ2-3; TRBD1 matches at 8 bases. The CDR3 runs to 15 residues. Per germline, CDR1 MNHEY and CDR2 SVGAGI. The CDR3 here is CARSNRDRSTDTQYF. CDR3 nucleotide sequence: TGTGCCCGCAGTAACCGGGACAGGAGCACAGATACGCAGTATTTT.

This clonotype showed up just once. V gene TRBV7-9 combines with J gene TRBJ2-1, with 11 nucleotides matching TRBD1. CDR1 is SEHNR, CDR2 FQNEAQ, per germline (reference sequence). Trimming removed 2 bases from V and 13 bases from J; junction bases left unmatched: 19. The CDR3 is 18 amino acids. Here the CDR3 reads CASSLPDRDRGWRETQFF. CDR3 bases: TGTGCCAGCAGCTTACCTGACCGGGACAGGGGGTGGAGGGAGACCCAGTTCTTC.

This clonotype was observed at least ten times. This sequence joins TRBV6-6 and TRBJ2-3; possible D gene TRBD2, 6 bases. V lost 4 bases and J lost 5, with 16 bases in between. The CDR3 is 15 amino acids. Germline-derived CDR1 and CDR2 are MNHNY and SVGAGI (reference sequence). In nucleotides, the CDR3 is TGTGCCAGCAGTTTCACGCGGGATGGGCGAGATACGCAGTATTTT. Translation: CASSFTRDGRDTQYF.

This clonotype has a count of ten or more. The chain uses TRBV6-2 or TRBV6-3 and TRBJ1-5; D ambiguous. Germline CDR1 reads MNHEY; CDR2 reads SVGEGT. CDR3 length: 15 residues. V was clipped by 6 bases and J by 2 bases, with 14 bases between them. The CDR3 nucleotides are TGTGCCAGCAGAGGCGACCTGATGGGCAATCAGCCCCAGCATTTT. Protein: CASRGDLMGNQPQHF.